This T cell receptor beta chain originates from a study of metastatic and nonmetastatic thyroid tumors. Study at large: Blood and tumor or nodule tissue repertoires from malignant and benign thyroid patients were compared. Overall study results and limits: Within blood and tumor, benign nodules reportedly had significantly lower TCR beta diversity than malignant thyroid tumors did.

This clone was observed at least ten times. The antigen is unknown. The J segment lost 7 bases and the V segment lost 5 bases, leaving 17 bases of the junction unmatched. Germline V lookup: CDR1 SGHTA, CDR2 FQGNSA. The CDR3 is 17 amino acids. Each patient went into thyroid surgery without having received any treatment. In the original processing: The study took CDR3 differences across clinicopathological groups and made a distant-metastasis classifier for papillary thyroid cancer from them. TCRdb re-called clones via MiXCR from the PCR reads. These V and J calls derive from TCRdb rather than the authors' analysis. The table has over 30,000 clones, 20% to 25% seen once.

The chain carries TRBV7-2 and TRBJ2-3; 8 bases are shared with TRBD2. The sample consisted of tumor tissue. This receptor was identified in a male donor with papillary thyroid cancer or a benign thyroid nodule (not recorded which). Some clones in this sample may be carry-over from other donors' samples. CDR3 sequence: CASSLPSSGILANTQYF. In nucleotides, the CDR3 is TGTGCCAGCAGCCTACCTAGTAGCGGGATTTTAGCTAATACGCAGTATTTT. Filled out from reference TRBV7-2 and TRBJ2-3, the complete variable domain reads GAGVSQSPSNKVTEKGKDVELRCDPISGHTALYWYRQSLGQGLEFLIYFQGNSAPDKSGLPSDRFSAERTGGSVSTLTIQRTQQEDSAVYLCASSLPSSGILANTQYFGPGTRLTVL.